Below, 21 T cell receptor beta chains from the same sample are listed, as sequenced in a study of T cell responses to AZD1222 COVID-19 vaccine. Profiled with immunoSEQ multiplex PCR; TCRdb holds only in-frame clones, not every one. The table lists just over 30,000 clones, 88% of them singletons. This sample comprised peripheral blood, obtained 28 days after the second AZD1222 dose. Source of these receptors: an adult who received the AZD1222 COVID-19 vaccine.

V and J are TRBV7-2 and TRBJ2-5; possibly TRBD2 for D (5 bases). CDR1 is SGHTA, CDR2 FQGNSA, per germline. CDR3 size: 18 residues. V lost 2 bases and J 6 bases, leaving 25 bases between the germline ends. The CDR3 bases are TGTGCCAGCAGCTTACGGCAAACGGGATTGAGAGGCGCCCAGACCCAGTACTTC. This codes for CASSLRQTGLRGAQTQYF.

The V call is TRBV11-3, the J call TRBJ2-1, with D possibly matching TRBD2 (7 bases). Germline-derived CDR1 and CDR2 are SGHNT and YENEEA. Trimming removed 0 bases from V and 2 bases from J, with 14 bases in between. The CDR3 extends over 17 amino acids. The CDR3 coding sequence is TGTGCCAGCAGCTTAGATGAGGGGCGGGGGCCCTACAATGAGCAGTTCTTC. Translating gives CASSLDEGRGPYNEQFF.

The chain links TRBV7-9 to TRBJ2-4; 7 bases align to TRBD1. This CDR3 comprises 15 residues. Trimming removed 4 bases from V and 3 bases from J; junction bases left unmatched: 6. Per germline, CDR1 SEHNR and CDR2 FQNEAQ (reference sequence). CDR3: CASSSGAGGKNIQYF. The CDR3 DNA follows: TGTGCCAGCAGCTCGGGTGCAGGGGGCAAAAACATTCAGTACTTC.

The CDR3 protein is CASSLLGGSGELFF. CDR3 coding DNA: TGTGCCAGCAGCCTTCTGGGAGGGTCCGGGGAGCTGTTTTTT. The chain uses TRBV3-1 (or the pseudogene TRBV3-2) and TRBJ2-2, with 7 bases aligning to TRBD2. V was clipped by 4 bases and J by 6 bases; unmatched bases: 5. Germline values: CDR1 LGHDT, CDR2 YNNKEL (reference sequence). The CDR3 spans 14 residues.

DNA of the CDR3: TGTGCCAGCAGCGACGGGACAGCTGCTACCTATGGCTACACCTTC. It specifies CASSDGTAATYGYTF. This chain connects TRBV7-8 to TRBJ1-2, with 7 bases identical to TRBD1. Per germline, CDR1 SGHVS and CDR2 FQNEAQ. The V gene end was trimmed by 5 bases and the J gene end by 4 bases; junction bases not matched to a gene: 10. The CDR3 runs to 15 residues.

By sample share, this clone is medium-sized (0.01 to 0.1%). The chain uses TRBV6-4 and TRBJ2-3; D might be TRBD1 or TRBD2, each matching 5 bases. Trimming cost V 8 bases and J 0 bases, with 12 bases left between them. This CDR3 spans 14 amino acids. CDR1 is MRHNA, CDR2 SNTAGT, per germline. CDR3 sequence (DNA): TGTGCCAGCTCGAGGGACGGTAGCACAGATACGCAGTATTTT. Its translation is CASSRDGSTDTQYF.

The rearrangement joins TRBV6-6 to TRBJ1-3; D is unresolved. V lost 6 bases and J 1 base, leaving 13 bases between the germline ends. Germline CDR1 is MNHNY and CDR2 is SVGAGI (reference sequence). This CDR3 region has 15 residues. The CDR3 is CASRLPQESGNTIYF. CDR3 DNA: TGTGCCAGCAGGTTACCCCAGGAGTCTGGAAACACCATATATTTT.

The chain joins TRBV6-2 or TRBV6-3 to TRBJ1-5; D call uncertain. Trimming pared 6 bases from V and 4 bases from J, leaving 10 bases between. The germline CDR1 and CDR2 sequences are MNHEY and SVGEGT. This CDR3 region has 13 residues. The CDR3 is CASSSSGNQPQHF. CDR3 DNA: TGTGCCAGCAGCTCGTCTGGAAATCAGCCCCAGCATTTT.

J is TRBJ1-2 and V is TRBV7-2; D gene uncertain. Per germline, CDR1 SGHTA and CDR2 FQGNSA. The CDR3 consists of 16 residues. The CDR3 here is CATRGPLTDINYGYTF. The DNA of the CDR3 is TGTGCAACCCGGGGTCCCCTGACGGATATTAACTATGGCTACACCTTC.

The chain recombines TRBV2 with TRBJ2-5; D not resolved. The CDR3 has 14 amino acids. Trimming stripped 4 bases from V and 0 bases from J, with 9 bases between. Germline CDR1 and CDR2: SNHLY and FYNNEI. The CDR3 protein is CASSAYRDQETQYF. CDR3 coding DNA: TGTGCCAGCAGTGCATACCGGGACCAAGAGACCCAGTACTTC.

This chain joins TRBV4-1 and TRBJ2-7; perhaps D is TRBD1 or TRBD2 (5 bases each). Germline CDR1 and CDR2: MGHRA and YSYEKL. Trimming removed 1 base at V and 3 bases at J, with 13 bases between. The CDR3 consists of 15 residues. The CDR3, as DNA: TGCGCCAGCAGCCAAGTAAGGCCGGGGCTCTACGAGCAGTACTTC. The encoded protein is CASSQVRPGLYEQYF.

The V call is TRBV9, the J call TRBJ2-2; D unclear. Per germline, CDR1 SGDLS and CDR2 YYNGEE. The CDR3 covers 16 residues. V was cut by 0 bases and J by 0 bases, with 9 bases left in between. CDR3 in DNA: TGTGCCAGCAGCGTAGCGGGCGAAGCGAACACCGGGGAGCTGTTTTTT. Translated, it gives CASSVAGEANTGELFF.

The chain employs TRBV29-1 and TRBJ2-3; 7 bases are a match to TRBD1. CDR1 is SQVTM, CDR2 ANQGSEA, per germline. CDR3 length equals 13 residues. The V gene end was trimmed by 3 bases and the J gene end by 3 bases; junction bases not matched to a gene: 3. CDR3 bases: TGCAGCGTTGAGGCAGGGGGAACAGATACGCAGTATTTT. This gives the protein CSVEAGGTDTQYF.

The chain joins TRBV19 to TRBJ2-3; 8 nucleotides match TRBD2. The V gene end was trimmed by 3 bases and the J gene end by 3 bases; junction bases not matched to a gene: 2. The length of the CDR3 is 14 residues. Germline V gene sequence: CDR1 LNHDA, CDR2 SQIVND (reference sequence). CDR3 amino acids: CASSIRGGTDTQYF. The CDR3 DNA is TGTGCCAGTAGTATTCGGGGGGGTACAGATACGCAGTATTTT.

The chain has TRBV10-3 and TRBJ1-2; TRBD1 matches at 11 bases. This CDR3 is built from 15 residues. The V and J ends lost 6 bases and 1 base, in that order; junction bases with no gene match: 4. Germline V gives CDR1 ENHRY, CDR2 SYGVKD. The CDR3 loop is CAISEGQGGNYGYTF. In nucleotides, the CDR3 is TGTGCCATCAGCGAGGGACAGGGGGGTAACTATGGCTACACCTTC.

The CDR3 sequence: CASSPDRSTNEKLFF. The CDR3 nucleotides read TGTGCCAGCAGCCCCGACAGGTCCACTAATGAAAAACTGTTTTTT. J is TRBJ1-4 and V is TRBV7-2, with D possibly matching TRBD1 (6 bases). The germline gives CDR1 SGHTA, CDR2 FQGNSA. Trimming took 5 bases from V and 2 from J, leaving 12 bases between them. The CDR3 is made up of 15 amino acids. Full variable domain (missing parts from reference TRBV7-2 and TRBJ1-4): GAGVSQSPSNKVTEKGKDVELRCDPISGHTALYWYRQSLGQGLEFLIYFQGNSAPDKSGLPSDRFSAERTGGSVSTLTIQRTQQEDSAVYLCASSPDRSTNEKLFFGSGTQLSVL.

This chain links TRBV11-1 with TRBJ2-7, with 7 bases matching TRBD1. Germline values: CDR1 SGHAT, CDR2 FQDESV (reference sequence). The V segment lost 1 base and the J segment 2 bases; nucleotides outside the gene matches: 5. This CDR3 is built from 15 residues. The CDR3 region has the DNA TGTGCCAGCAGCTTAGAAGGACAGGCTGCCTACGAGCAGTACTTC. Its protein product is CASSLEGQAAYEQYF.

J is TRBJ1-5 and V is TRBV6-5; TRBD1 agrees at 9 bases. The germline V gene encodes CDR1 MNHEY and CDR2 SVGAGI. The CDR3 contains 15 residues. With 5 bases clipped from V and 2 bases from J, the junction kept 4 bases outside the gene matches. In nucleotides, the CDR3 is TGTGCCAGCAGTATACAGGGGGCAGGCAATCAGCCCCAGCATTTT. Protein product: CASSIQGAGNQPQHF.

V is TRBV18 and J is TRBJ1-2; no clear D. The CDR3 extends over 15 amino acids. CDR1 and CDR2 from the germline V gene are KGHSH and LQKENI. The ends were cut back, 3 bases at V and 4 bases at J, with 15 bases in the middle. In DNA, the CDR3 is TGTGCCAGCTCACCCATCGCGGGGTATGGCTATGGCTACACCTTC. Translating it yields CASSPIAGYGYGYTF.

The V call is TRBV11-2, the J call TRBJ2-5, with 8 bases matching TRBD1. CDR1 SGHAT and CDR2 FQNNGV come from the germline V gene. The CDR3 is made up of 13 amino acids. The V gene end was trimmed by 5 bases and the J gene end by 6 bases; junction bases not matched to a gene: 5. DNA for the CDR3: TGTGCCAGCAGCCAGGACAGGGCGCAGACCCAGTACTTC. Its translation is CASSQDRAQTQYF.

The chain is built from TRBV5-1 and TRBJ1-1; D is uncertain. Germline V CDR1 and CDR2: SGHRS, YFSETQ. The CDR3 is 12 amino acids. Trimming took off 3 bases at V and 8 bases at J, with 11 bases between the two ends. The CDR3 bases are TGCGCCAGCAGCTGGAGGGCCGGGGAAGCTTTCTTT. Residues: CASSWRAGEAFF.